A single T cell receptor beta chain is shown here with its context. This clonotype was picked up a small number of times. The specificity of this receptor is unknown. The junction does not match germline at one end; this may be a read error. The run used an Illumina HiSeq 1500. TCRdb handled the public reads itself, with Q25 trimming in fastp and clone calling in MiXCR, and kept productive beta chains. Identical CDR3 proteins give one entry, which carries the most common genes and DNA. The sample table lists more than 650,000 distinct CDR3 sequences, about a third of them with a count of one. The ten largest account for around 2.8% of the sample. The entry originates in a study of T cell repertoires in cytomegalovirus infection (dated by TCRdb to about 2019). In the study overall: Donor HLA type was relevant to the analysis, because carriage of CMV infection together with the matching HLA type was indicated by public TCR beta signatures. Beyond this particular receptor, the publication reports: The ex vivo response was dominated by HLA-C-restricted CMV-specific TCR beta clonotypes, which also provided the single most frequent clonotype in two of eight donors. In both this cohort and an independent roughly 350-donor cohort, the cumulative frequency of public TCR beta family members distinguished carriers of CMV infection plus the relevant HLA type.

There are 14 amino acids in the CDR3, from cysteine to phenylalanine inclusive. The CDR3 DNA has 42 bases and is translated from base 1. For CDR1 and CDR2, the germline V gene (reference sequence) lists SSHAT and FNYEAQ. This sequence was found in a human donor in good health (CMV status not recorded). Some clones in this sample may be carry-over from other donors' samples. The chain was built from TRBV7-7 and TRBJ2-1; TRBD2 lines up with 8 middle nucleotides. Source material: PBMCs. The CDR3 protein is CASSLASGGGEQFF. The DNA sequence follows: TGTGCTAGCAGCTTAGCGTCGGGGGGGGGTGAGCAGTTCTTC.